This TCR beta chain is drawn from a study of OX40 agonist ivuxolimab in advanced cancers. Study as a whole: Patients assigned to dose escalation were diagnosed with hepatocellular carcinoma, melanoma, renal cell or head and neck cancer. Study-level findings and limits: Clonal expansion in partial responders at 0.1-3.0 mg/kg ranked among the lowest.

CDR1 and CDR2 from the germline V gene are LGHNA and YNFKEQ. Deletions cut 0 bases from V and 1 base from J, with 12 bases between. This CDR3 contains 16 residues. The data were produced by immunoSEQ multiplex PCR, yet TCRdb's version contains in-frame clones alone and is incomplete. The table lists about 28,000 clones, just under 80% of them singletons. For this clone: The antigen remains undetermined.

This TCR derives from an adult with an advanced solid tumor such as melanoma, head and neck, liver or kidney cancer. The sequenced sample was CD4+ or CD8+ T cells sorted from blood, obtained in a trial of the OX40 agonist ivuxolimab. This chain connects TRBV4-2 to TRBJ1-2, with D maybe TRBD1 (6 bases). DNA for the CDR3: TGTGCCAGCAGCCAAGAGGCGGGGGCGGGTAACTATGGCTACACCTTC. Residues: CASSQEAGAGNYGYTF.